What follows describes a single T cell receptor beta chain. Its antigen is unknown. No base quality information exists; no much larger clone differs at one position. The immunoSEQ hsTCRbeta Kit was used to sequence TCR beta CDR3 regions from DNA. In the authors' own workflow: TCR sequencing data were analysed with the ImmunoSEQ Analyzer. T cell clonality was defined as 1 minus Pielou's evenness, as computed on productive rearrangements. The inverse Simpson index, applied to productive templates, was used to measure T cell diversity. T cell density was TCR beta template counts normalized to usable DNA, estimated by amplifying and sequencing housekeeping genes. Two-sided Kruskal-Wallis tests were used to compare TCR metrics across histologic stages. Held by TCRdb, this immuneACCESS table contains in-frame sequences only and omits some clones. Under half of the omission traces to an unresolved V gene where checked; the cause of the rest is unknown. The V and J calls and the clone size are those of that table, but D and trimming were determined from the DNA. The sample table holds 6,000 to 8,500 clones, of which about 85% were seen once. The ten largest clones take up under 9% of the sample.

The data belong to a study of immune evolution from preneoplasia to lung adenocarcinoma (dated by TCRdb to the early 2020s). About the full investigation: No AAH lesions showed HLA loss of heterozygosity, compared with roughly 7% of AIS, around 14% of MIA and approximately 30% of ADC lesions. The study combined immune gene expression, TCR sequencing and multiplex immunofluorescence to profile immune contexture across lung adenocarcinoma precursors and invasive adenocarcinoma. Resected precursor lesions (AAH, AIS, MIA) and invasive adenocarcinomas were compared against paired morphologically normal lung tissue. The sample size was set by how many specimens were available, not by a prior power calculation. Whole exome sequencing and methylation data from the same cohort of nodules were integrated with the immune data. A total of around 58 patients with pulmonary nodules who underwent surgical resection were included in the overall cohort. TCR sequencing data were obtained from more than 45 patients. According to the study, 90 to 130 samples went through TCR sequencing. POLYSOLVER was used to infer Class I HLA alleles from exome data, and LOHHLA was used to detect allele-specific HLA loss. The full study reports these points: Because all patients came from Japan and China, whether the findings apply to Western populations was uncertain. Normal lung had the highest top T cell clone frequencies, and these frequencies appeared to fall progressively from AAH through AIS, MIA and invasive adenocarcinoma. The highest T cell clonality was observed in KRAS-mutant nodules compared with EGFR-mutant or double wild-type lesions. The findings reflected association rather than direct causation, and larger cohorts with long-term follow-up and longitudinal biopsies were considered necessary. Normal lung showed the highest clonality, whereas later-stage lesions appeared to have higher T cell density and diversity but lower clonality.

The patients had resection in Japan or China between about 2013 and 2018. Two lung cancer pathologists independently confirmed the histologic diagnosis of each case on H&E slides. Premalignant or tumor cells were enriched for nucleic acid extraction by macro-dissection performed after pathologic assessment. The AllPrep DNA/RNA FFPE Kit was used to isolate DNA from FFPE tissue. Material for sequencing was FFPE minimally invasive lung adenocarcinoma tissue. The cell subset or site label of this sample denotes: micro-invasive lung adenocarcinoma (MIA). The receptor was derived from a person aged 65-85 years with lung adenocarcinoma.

The CDR3 protein sequence reads: CASSLGQPDEQYF. The bases are TGCGCCAGCAGCCTGGGACAGCCGGACGAGCAGTACTTC. The sequence joins TRBV5-1 to TRBJ2-7, and TRBD1 aligns with 7 junction nucleotides. V lost 4 bases and J lost 5 bases, and the count of bases not matched to a germline gene is 6. From the germline V gene, CDR1 is SGHRS and CDR2 is YFSETQ. There are 13 amino acids in the CDR3, from cysteine to phenylalanine inclusive. The DNA shown is the 39-base CDR3, in frame from base 1.